A selection of T cell receptor beta chains follows, all from one sample in a study of blood T cell repertoires in COVID-19. The protocol was immunoSEQ multiplex PCR, while the TCRdb copy is restricted to in-frame clones and leaves out a portion. This repertoire shows over 200,000 clones, more than 70% found once; its top ten account for around 0.98%. Material: peripheral blood. These receptors were collected from a woman aged 40 to 50 who had recovered from COVID-19. Both conserved end residues are part of each CDR3. A D gene is named only where the DNA matches it firmly. Not all rows give a size; the values are once, few, many and, for expanded clones, a class.

>-|TRBJ2-3|TRBV12-3/TRBV12-4|-
CASSFGGGDTQYF
TGTGCCAGCAGTTTCGGCGGCGGGGATACGCAGTATTTT
>-|TRBJ1-2|TRBV19|TRBD1
CASSMGQGYYGYTF
TGTGCCAGTAGTATGGGACAGGGGTACTATGGCTACACCTTC
>-|TRBJ2-5|TRBV30|-
CAWSLVQGSGGTQYF
TGTGCCTGGAGTCTGGTACAGGGCTCGGGGGGGACCCAGTACTTC
>few|TRBJ1-2|TRBV12-3/TRBV12-4|-
CASSWRDTNGYTF
TGTGCCAGCAGTTGGCGGGATACGAATGGCTACACCTTC
>-|TRBJ2-7|TRBV4-3|TRBD2
CASSQDGAGYAYEQYF
TGCGCCAGCAGCCAAGACGGAGCGGGATACGCCTACGAGCAGTACTTC
>-|TRBJ2-7|TRBV15|TRBD1
CATSGRDRALGEQYF
TGTGCCACCAGCGGACGGGACAGAGCCCTGGGGGAGCAGTACTTC
>-|TRBJ2-1|TRBV5-6|-
CASLSAHSYNEQFF
TGTGCCAGCCTTAGCGCCCATTCCTACAATGAGCAGTTCTTC
>-|TRBJ2-3|TRBV29-1|TRBD1
CSVGDRASTDTQYF
TGCAGCGTTGGTGACAGGGCTAGCACAGATACGCAGTATTTT
>-|TRBJ2-1|TRBV5-4|TRBD2
CASSPGGVRGFDEQFF
TGTGCCAGCAGCCCTGGGGGGGTAAGGGGTTTCGATGAGCAGTTCTTC
>-|TRBJ2-6|TRBV24-1|-
CATSDLGPQRGFGANVLTF
TGTGCCACCAGTGATTTGGGCCCCCAAAGGGGGTTTGGGGCCAACGTCCTGACTTTC
>-|TRBJ2-7|TRBV6-5|TRBD1
CASSTQQGAWAEQYF
TGTGCCAGCAGTACCCAACAGGGGGCTTGGGCCGAGCAGTACTTC
>few|TRBJ1-1|TRBV27|-
CASSFRDKNTEAFF
TGTGCCAGCAGTTTTAGGGACAAAAACACTGAAGCTTTCTTT
>few|TRBJ2-7|TRBV2|TRBD1
CASTLRGEQYF
TGTGCCAGCACCCTCAGGGGGGAGCAGTACTTC
>-|TRBJ2-3|TRBV5-6|TRBD2
CASSRGSGITDTQYF
TGTGCCAGCAGCCGCGGAAGCGGGATAACAGATACGCAGTATTTT
>-|TRBJ2-7|TRBV3-1/TRBV3-2|-
CASSRQGGRYEQYF
TGTGCCAGCAGCCGGCAGGGGGGTAGGTACGAGCAGTACTTC
>few|TRBJ1-1|TRBV7-2|-
CASSLRGRSVEAFF
TGTGCCAGCAGCTTACGAGGGAGGTCCGTAGAAGCTTTCTTT
>-|TRBJ1-3|TRBV6-5|-
CASKTDFNPGNTIYF
TGTGCCAGCAAAACGGACTTCAATCCTGGAAACACCATATATTTT
>-|TRBJ1-2|TRBV19|-
CASVGGSTPFYGYTF
TGTGCCAGCGTGGGGGGATCAACCCCATTTTATGGCTACACCTTC
>-|TRBJ2-2|TRBV27|-
CASSSKGGNTGELFF
TGTGCCAGCAGTTCCAAAGGGGGTAACACCGGGGAGCTGTTTTTT
>-|TRBJ1-2|TRBV7-2|TRBD1
CASSPGDRGAYGYTF
TGTGCCAGCAGCCCGGGGGACAGGGGGGCCTATGGCTACACCTTC
>once|TRBJ2-5|TRBV10-1|-
CASPRGETQYF
TGCGCCAGCCCCCGGGGGGAGACCCAGTACTTC
>-|TRBJ2-2|TRBV5-1|TRBD1
CASRTGTGSFTGELFF
TGCGCCAGCAGGACAGGGACAGGGAGCTTCACCGGGGAGCTGTTTTTT
>-|TRBJ1-5|TRBV9|-
CASSVGASDQPQHF
TGTGCCAGCAGCGTAGGGGCTTCCGATCAGCCCCAGCATTTT
>-|TRBJ1-1|TRBV10-3|TRBD1
CAISPRQGARTEAFF
TGTGCCATCAGCCCCCGACAGGGGGCGCGGACTGAAGCTTTCTTT
>once|TRBJ2-5|TRBV7-2|TRBD2
CASSLAGRGTQYF
TGTGCCAGCAGCTTAGCCGGGAGGGGGACCCAGTACTTC
>-|TRBJ1-1|TRBV12-3/TRBV12-4|-
CASRSEAGAFF
TGTGCCAGCAGGTCCGAGGCGGGAGCTTTCTTT
>-|TRBJ1-2|TRBV24-1|-
CATAGAGGYTF
TGTGCCACCGCGGGGGCTGGGGGCTACACCTTC
>-|TRBJ2-7|TRBV7-2|-
CASSAHSGSYEQYF
TGTGCCAGCAGCGCCCATAGCGGTTCCTACGAGCAGTACTTC
>-|TRBJ2-7|TRBV2|-
CASSESVRPYEQYF
TGTGCCAGCAGTGAATCGGTCCGCCCCTACGAGCAGTACTTC
>-|TRBJ1-2|TRBV7-2|-
CASSPGVTRGGYTF
TGTGCCAGCAGCCCAGGGGTTACCCGAGGTGGCTACACCTTC
>-|TRBJ1-1|TRBV11-3|-
CASLAAMNTEAFF
TGTGCCAGCCTAGCAGCAATGAACACTGAAGCTTTCTTT
>-|TRBJ2-1|TRBV6-2/TRBV6-3|TRBD2
CASSYVAGAPRYNEQFF
TGTGCCAGCAGTTATGTAGCGGGAGCTCCTAGGTACAATGAGCAGTTCTTC
>-|TRBJ2-3|TRBV11-3|-
CASSQGPTDTQYF
TGTGCCAGCAGCCAGGGGCCCACAGATACGCAGTATTTT
>-|TRBJ1-1|TRBV15|-
CATSRDRFEAFF
TGTGCCACCAGCAGAGATCGGTTTGAAGCTTTCTTT
>-|TRBJ2-2|TRBV7-8|TRBD2
CASRATSGMGTGELFF
TGTGCCAGCAGAGCGACTAGCGGGATGGGCACCGGGGAGCTGTTTTTT
>-|TRBJ2-1|TRBV6-2/TRBV6-3|-
CASSFPLSSYNEQFF
TGTGCCAGCAGTTTCCCGCTAAGCTCCTACAATGAGCAGTTCTTC
>-|TRBJ2-2|TRBV29-1|-
CSATGQNTGELFF
TGCAGCGCTACGGGACAGAACACCGGGGAGCTGTTTTTT
>-|TRBJ1-5|TRBV24-1|TRBD1
CATSDLRTGPNQPQHF
TGTGCCACCAGTGATTTGAGGACAGGGCCCAATCAGCCCCAGCATTTT
>-|TRBJ1-5|TRBV24-1|TRBD1
CATQGAQQPQHF
TGTGCCACCCAGGGGGCTCAGCAGCCCCAGCATTTT
>-|TRBJ2-7|TRBV18|TRBD2
CASSPRGEAGGWEYEQYF
TGTGCCAGCTCACCAAGAGGGGAAGCGGGAGGATGGGAGTACGAGCAGTACTTC
>-|TRBJ2-1|TRBV3-1/TRBV3-2|TRBD2
CASSQQTLAGARDEQFF
TGTGCCAGCAGCCAACAAACCCTAGCGGGGGCCCGGGATGAGCAGTTCTTC
>few|TRBJ1-6|TRBV30|TRBD1
CAWSNHPGQYNSPLHF
TGTGCCTGGAGTAATCATCCGGGACAGTATAATTCACCCCTCCACTTT
>-|TRBJ2-7|TRBV10-3|TRBD1
CAIRVGTGSYEQYF
TGTGCCATCAGGGTAGGGACAGGGTCCTACGAGCAGTACTTC
>-|TRBJ2-1|TRBV29-1|TRBD2
CSAEGGRGAYNEQFF
TGCAGCGCCGAGGGCGGGAGGGGGGCTTACAATGAGCAGTTCTTC
>-|TRBJ1-1|TRBV18|-
CASSPLGGGTEAFF
TGTGCCAGCTCACCCCTGGGGGGAGGGACTGAAGCTTTCTTT
>-|TRBJ2-1|TRBV6-2/TRBV6-3|-
CASSSPAGGLNEQFF
TGTGCCAGCAGTTCCCCGGCCGGGGGACTCAATGAGCAGTTCTTC
>-|TRBJ2-5|TRBV21-1|-
CASSIPDTAGETQYF
TGTGCCAGCAGCATTCCGGACACGGCCGGGGAGACCCAGTACTTC
>-|TRBJ1-1|TRBV10-3|-
CAIRGTTGTEAFF
TGTGCCATCAGAGGGACAACGGGTACTGAAGCTTTCTTT
>once|TRBJ2-7|TRBV29-1|-
CSVEDGTSHSYEQYF
TGCAGCGTTGAAGATGGGACATCCCACTCCTACGAGCAGTACTTC
>-|TRBJ2-5|TRBV7-9|TRBD2
CASSFGLAGLETQYF
TGTGCCAGCAGCTTCGGACTAGCGGGACTGGAGACCCAGTACTTC